Below are 10 T cell receptor beta chains sequenced from a single sample in a study of T cell repertoires in cytomegalovirus infection. No antigen has been identified for these receptors. TCRdb passed the reads through MiXCR, listing each CDR3 protein once. The sample holds hundreds of thousands of distinct CDR3 sequences; around 30% are singletons and the top ten take roughly 18%. The sequencing here drew on cultured PBMCs, taken from culture after CMV antigen stimulation. Receptors originate from a human donor in good health (CMV status not recorded). Some clones in this sample may be carry-over from other donors' samples.

This clonotype was seen a few times. The chain combines TRBV18 with TRBJ1-2; a weak D match, TRBD1 (5 bases). CDR3 size: 13 residues. The V gene lost 6 bases and the J gene lost 10 bases, with 18 bases spanning the gap. Per germline, CDR1 KGHSH and CDR2 LQKENI. The CDR3 loop reads CASSPGQEYLYTF. Written as DNA, the CDR3 is TGTGCCAGCTCGCCCGGACAAGAATATCTCTACACCTTC.

The genes are TRBV15 and TRBJ2-2; D call uncertain. In germline, CDR1 is LNHNV, CDR2 YYDKDF (reference sequence). This CDR3 is built from 15 residues. Trimming removed 2 bases from V and 2 bases from J, with 9 bases in between. CDR3 loop: CATSRPIDNTGELFF. The CDR3 DNA is TGTGCCACCAGCAGACCAATAGACAACACCGGGGAGCTGTTTTTT.

A few counts support this clonotype. The chain uses TRBV19 and TRBJ2-1; TRBD1 is a possible D gene (6 bases). CDR1 is LNHDA and CDR2 is SQIVND in the germline V gene (reference sequence). The V and J ends lost 2 bases and 0 bases respectively, with 8 bases between them. The CDR3 is 15 amino acids. CDR3 amino acids: CASSIKGDSYNEQFF. The CDR3 DNA reads as TGTGCCAGTAGTATAAAGGGGGACTCCTACAATGAGCAGTTCTTC.

This chain uses TRBV7-2 with TRBJ1-1, with D perhaps TRBD1 (6 bases). Trimming removed 2 bases at V and 5 bases at J, with 9 bases between. In germline, CDR1 is SGHTA, CDR2 FQGNSA. The CDR3 sequence is 13 residues long. CDR3 in amino acids: CASSLQGMTEAFF. CDR3 sequence (DNA): TGTGCCAGCAGCTTACAGGGGATGACTGAAGCTTTCTTT.

This clonotype was picked up a small number of times. The V gene is TRBV7-6, the J gene TRBJ2-1; 8 bases are a match to TRBD2. The CDR3 is 13 residues long. V lost 4 bases and J lost 9; bases outside the gene matches: 5. Germline CDR1 and CDR2: SGHVS and FNYEAQ. CDR3 loop: CASSSRGGGEQFF. CDR3 bases: TGTGCCAGCAGCTCCCGGGGGGGCGGTGAGCAGTTCTTC. The variable domain in full, with the rest retrieved from reference TRBV7-6 and TRBJ2-1, is GAGVSQSPRYKVTKRGQDVALRCDPISGHVSLYWYRQALGQGPEFLTYFNYEAQQDKSGLPNDRFSAERPEGSISTLTIQRTEQRDSAMYRCASSSRGGGEQFFGPGTRLTVL.

The V gene is TRBV29-1, the J gene TRBJ2-5, with D tentatively TRBD2 (5 bases). This CDR3 is built from 12 residues. V was clipped by 4 bases and J by 2 bases, with 8 bases between them. Germline values: CDR1 SQVTM, CDR2 ANQGSEA. The CDR3 loop is CSVARGQETQYF. The CDR3 DNA follows: TGCAGCGTTGCTCGGGGTCAAGAGACCCAGTACTTC.

This clonotype was counted between two and nine times. This CDR3 reads CASSSGTMNEKLFF. The CDR3 nucleotides are TGTGCCAGCAGCTCCGGGACAATGAATGAAAAACTGTTTTTT. V is TRBV5-4 and J is TRBJ1-4, with D maybe TRBD1 (6 bases). Trimming removed 3 bases from V and 5 bases from J, with 11 bases in between. The CDR3 extends over 14 amino acids. Germline V CDR1 and CDR2: SGHNT, YYREEE (reference sequence).

About this clonotype itself: One end of the junction fails to match germline, which may point to a read error. The rearrangement links TRBV6-5 to TRBJ2-7; tentative D call: TRBD1 (6 bases). This CDR3 is built from 14 residues. Germline V gives CDR1 MNHEY, CDR2 SVGAGI. DNA of the CDR3: TGTGTCAGCAGTCCACGACAGGTCGTAAATCCTGTTGAATTC. Translating gives CVSSPRQVVNPVEF.

The chain uses TRBV7-2 and TRBJ2-3; no firm D call. The V end was cut by 3 bases, the J end by 1 base, with 20 bases between. The CDR3 sequence is 18 residues long. CDR1 is SGHTA, CDR2 FQGNSA, per germline. The CDR3 DNA is TGTGCCAGCAGCTTGCGGACCTTGAGGCTAAGGGGCACAGATACGCAGTATTTT. Its protein is CASSLRTLRLRGTDTQYF.

This clonotype was seen more than once but under ten times. The V and J genes are TRBV6-5 and TRBJ2-3; D might be TRBD2 (6 bases). Germline CDR1 reads MNHEY; CDR2 reads SVGAGI. The CDR3 has 15 amino acids. The V gene lost 6 bases and the J gene lost 2 bases, with 15 bases spanning the gap. CDR3 loop: CASRHASANTDTQYF. The CDR3 DNA is TGTGCCAGCAGACACGCTAGCGCGAACACAGATACGCAGTATTTT.